What follows are 3 T cell receptor beta chains derived from one specimen sequenced in a study of T cell repertoires in cytomegalovirus infection. For these receptors, no antigen is known. TCRdb called the reads again in MiXCR, with one record for every CDR3 protein. This table holds roughly 150,000 distinct CDR3 sequences, about a fifth found once. Source: CD8+ T cells from cultured PBMCs, taken from culture after CMV antigen stimulation. These TCRs come from a human donor in good health (CMV status not recorded). Some clones in this sample may be carry-over from other donors' samples.

The chain is built from TRBV7-8 and TRBJ2-7; 8 bases align to TRBD2. Trimming at V came to 5 bases and at J to 5 bases, leaving 29 bases not matched to a gene. In germline, CDR1 is SGHVS, CDR2 FQNEAQ. There are 21 residues in the CDR3. The CDR3 DNA follows: TGTGCCAGCAGCCTCCCGGGAGGGAACGTAGCCGAACCCCAATCATTCGACGAGCAGTACTTC. Its protein product is CASSLPGGNVAEPQSFDEQYF.

The J gene is TRBJ2-1, the V gene TRBV7-8, with TRBD2 matching over 10 bases. Germline V gene lookup returns CDR1 SGHVS and CDR2 FQNEAQ. The ends lost 3 bases at V and 1 base at J; junction bases unmatched: 3. The CDR3 is made up of 16 amino acids. The CDR3 is CASSFLAGASYNEQFF. The DNA of the CDR3 is TGTGCCAGCAGCTTCCTAGCGGGGGCATCCTACAATGAGCAGTTCTTC.

This chain joins TRBV12-3 or TRBV12-4 and TRBJ2-5; D ambiguous. The CDR3 consists of 13 residues. Trimming stripped 3 bases from V and 4 bases from J, with 9 bases between. In DNA form, the CDR3 reads TGTGCCAGCAGTTTGGTAGTGAGAGAGACCCAGTACTTC. Encoded protein: CASSLVVRETQYF.